The 23 T cell receptor beta chains below come from one sample, sequenced in a study of shared clonotypes between healthy human individuals. Sequencing was performed with immunoSEQ multiplex PCR; in TCRdb, only in-frame clones are kept and a portion is missing. The sample yields around 450,000 clones, about 85% seen once. The sample consisted of PBMCs. These receptors all come from a woman aged 35 to 49 in good health. Some clones in this sample may be carry-over from other donors' samples.

J is TRBJ2-1 and V is TRBV5-1; the match to TRBD2 covers 14 bases. The CDR3 has 17 residues. Germline values: CDR1 SGHRS, CDR2 YFSETQ. V shed 1 base and J 7 bases; nucleotides not matched to a gene: 7. The CDR3 DNA reads TGCGCCAGCAGCTTGAGACCGGGACTAGCGGGAGATAATGAGCAGTTCTTC. The encoded protein is CASSLRPGLAGDNEQFF.

V gene TRBV4-3 combines with J gene TRBJ2-5; 7 bases are shared with TRBD1. J was trimmed by 1 base and V by 0 bases; bases with no gene match: 5. This CDR3 is built from 16 residues. Germline V gene lookup returns CDR1 LGHNA and CDR2 YSLEER. CDR3 coding DNA: TGCGCCAGCAGCCAAGAGGCCGGGACAGTCCAAGAGACCCAGTACTTC. Translation: CASSQEAGTVQETQYF.

This clone was seen only once. The chain links TRBV11-2 to TRBJ2-1; no clear D. Germline CDR1 and CDR2: SGHAT and FQNNGV. This CDR3 has 16 amino acids. The V end lost 2 bases, the J end lost 1 base, and 12 bases lay between the germline ends. The CDR3 region is CASSLLPGYSYNEQFF. The CDR3 DNA reads TGTGCCAGCAGCTTACTGCCGGGTTATTCCTACAATGAGCAGTTCTTC.

This sequence joins TRBV5-4 and TRBJ2-7; tentatively, D is TRBD2 (6 bases). Trimming took off 4 bases at V and 5 bases at J, with 16 bases between the two ends. The CDR3 consists of 14 residues. Germline V CDR1 and CDR2: SGHNT, YYREEE (reference sequence). CDR3 region: CASSGGGRSDEQYF. The CDR3 DNA sequence: TGTGCCAGCAGCGGTGGAGGGAGAAGCGACGAGCAGTACTTC.

The rearrangement links TRBV29-1 to TRBJ2-5; D is ambiguous. The CDR3 consists of 11 residues. Deletions cut 6 bases from V and 3 bases from J, with 8 bases between. Germline CDR1 and CDR2: SQVTM and ANQGSEA. The CDR3 is CSVYRKETQYF. The DNA of the CDR3 is TGCAGCGTCTATCGAAAAGAGACCCAGTACTTC.

The rearrangement links TRBV23-1 to TRBJ2-3, with 8 bases lining up with TRBD2. TRBV23-1 is noted as an ORF with a role that remains uncertain. This CDR3 is built from 17 residues. V shed 2 bases and J 0 bases; nucleotides not matched to a gene: 7. CDR3 nucleotides: TGCGCCAGCAGTCAACCTGTCCTAGCGGGTAGCACAGATACGCAGTATTTT. It yields the protein CASSQPVLAGSTDTQYF.

The chain employs TRBV19 and TRBJ1-4, with TRBD1 matching 7 bases. The CDR3 is made up of 12 amino acids. V trimming: 9 bases; J trimming: 17 bases; junction bases outside the gene matches: 15. The germline gives CDR1 LNHDA, CDR2 SQIVND (reference sequence). Here the CDR3 DNA reads TGTGCCAGCGGGACAGCCGTCTCCACCTTCTTTTTT. Protein sequence: CASGTAVSTFFF.

In DNA, the CDR3 is TGTGCCAGCATCCGTAGCGGGGCGAGCTCCTACGAGCAGTACTTC. It codes for CASIRSGASSYEQYF. J is TRBJ2-7 and V is TRBV2; 8 positions match TRBD2. Germline assignment: CDR1 SNHLY and CDR2 FYNNEI. This CDR3 region has 15 residues. Unmatched junction bases numbered 8, after V lost 7 bases and J lost 0 bases.

In this sample, this clone turned up once. The V and J genes are TRBV19 and TRBJ2-7; TRBD1 aligns across 9 bases. Trimming took 1 base from V and 2 from J; bases not matched to a gene: 6. The CDR3 is 16 residues long. Germline lookup yields CDR1 LNHDA and CDR2 SQIVND (reference sequence). The CDR3, as DNA: TGTGCCAGTAGTATAGCGGGGACAGGGACAACCTACGAGCAGTACTTC. It codes for CASSIAGTGTTYEQYF.

This sequence joins TRBV5-4 and TRBJ2-1; TRBD2 matches at 13 bases. The CDR3 is 15 amino acids. The junction had 7 bases not matched to a gene; V was cut back by 4 bases and J by 9 bases. The germline gives CDR1 SGHNT, CDR2 YYREEE (reference sequence). CDR3 sequence: CASSLRTSGSREQFF. DNA of the CDR3: TGTGCCAGCAGCCTCCGGACTAGCGGGAGTCGTGAGCAGTTCTTC.

In regard to this clone: This specimen includes other DNA sequences encoding the same CDR3. The chain recombines TRBV5-1 with TRBJ2-2; 9 bases fit TRBD1. The germline V gene has CDR1 SGHRS and CDR2 YFSETQ. This CDR3 contains 15 residues. The V gene end was trimmed by 0 bases and the J gene end by 4 bases; junction bases not matched to a gene: 1. The CDR3: CASSLGQGVTGELFF. CDR3 DNA: TGCGCCAGCAGCTTGGGACAGGGGGTCACCGGGGAGCTGTTTTTT.

Concerning this clone: Different DNA sequences within this sample yield the same CDR3. This chain joins TRBV30 and TRBJ2-5; D is unclear. CDR1 and CDR2 from the germline V gene are GTSNPN and SVGIG (reference sequence). Trimming removed 0 bases from V and 4 bases from J, with 3 bases in between. CDR3 length: 11 amino acids. Here the CDR3 reads CAWSVGETQYF. The CDR3 bases are TGTGCCTGGAGTGTCGGAGAGACCCAGTACTTC.

The J gene is TRBJ1-1, the V gene TRBV6-5, with D possibly being TRBD1 (5 bases). CDR3 length: 15 amino acids. Deletions cut 4 bases from V and 1 base from J, with 13 bases between. Germline CDR1 MNHEY, CDR2 SVGAGI. CDR3 loop: CASSSQQATNTEAFF. The CDR3 DNA reads TGTGCCAGCAGTTCCCAACAGGCAACGAACACTGAAGCTTTCTTT.

The chain joins TRBV5-1 to TRBJ2-7; D is unresolved. The CDR3 has 12 amino acids. V was trimmed by 4 bases and J by 0 bases, leaving 5 bases between them. Germline lookup yields CDR1 SGHRS and CDR2 YFSETQ. The CDR3: CASSPPSYEQYF. CDR3 DNA sequence: TGCGCCAGCAGCCCACCCTCCTACGAGCAGTACTTC.

In this sample, this clone turned up a few times. The CDR3 DNA is TGTGCCAGCGCGCTGGGGGACAGGGGTTTTGACGAGCAGTACTTC. It translates to CASALGDRGFDEQYF. The gene calls are TRBV18 and TRBJ2-7; 10 bases are shared with TRBD1. The CDR3 has 15 residues. V trimming: 8 bases; J trimming: 5 bases; junction bases outside the gene matches: 12. Germline-derived CDR1 and CDR2 are KGHSH and LQKENI.

V is TRBV27 and J is TRBJ1-3, with no clear D. The V gene lost 7 bases and the J gene lost 1 base, with 8 bases spanning the gap. CDR1 is MNHEY and CDR2 is SMNVEV in the germline V gene (reference sequence). The CDR3 length is 13 residues. Written as DNA, the CDR3 is TGTGCCAGCATGGGATGGTCTGGAAACACCATATATTTT. It translates to CASMGWSGNTIYF.

This chain uses TRBV5-5 with TRBJ2-2, with 8 bases lining up with TRBD2. The CDR3 loop spans 14 amino acids. Germline assignment: CDR1 SGHKS and CDR2 YYEKEE (reference sequence). The ends lost 1 base at V and 5 bases at J; junction bases unmatched: 1. The CDR3 here is CASSLQRGTGELFF. In DNA form, the CDR3 reads TGTGCCAGCAGCTTGCAGCGGGGGACCGGGGAGCTGTTTTTT.

The V and J genes are TRBV20-1 and TRBJ1-4, with D uncertain. Germline CDR1 and CDR2: DFQATT and SNEGSKA (reference sequence). The CDR3 has 11 amino acids. The germline V and J ends were trimmed by 1 base and 7 bases, with 4 bases remaining between them. The CDR3 nucleotides read TGCAGTGCTAGAGTGGGTGAAAAACTGTTTTTT. It translates to CSARVGEKLFF.

V gene TRBV6-4 combines with J gene TRBJ1-1; perhaps TRBD1 as D (6 bases). V shed 6 bases and J shed 5 bases, with 16 bases lying between them. This CDR3 has 14 amino acids. CDR1 is MRHNA, CDR2 SNTAGT, per germline. CDR3 bases: TGTGCCAGCAGACCACAGGGTGCGTCAACTGAAGCTTTCTTT. The encoded protein is CASRPQGASTEAFF.

This clone was counted between two and nine times. The V and J genes are TRBV28 and TRBJ2-7; a weak D match, TRBD1 (5 bases). The CDR3 length is 12 residues. V was trimmed by 8 bases and J by 2 bases, leaving 10 bases between them. Germline V lookup: CDR1 MDHEN, CDR2 SYDVKM. The CDR3 region has the DNA TGTGCCAGCTCGGACACGGCCTACGAGCAGTACTTC. This codes for CASSDTAYEQYF. The whole variable domain, filled in from reference TRBV28 and TRBJ2-7, reads DVKVTQSSRYLVKRTGEKVFLECVQDMDHENMFWYRQDPGLGLRLIYFSYDVKMKEKGDIPEGYSVSREKKERFSLILESASTNQTSMYLCASSDTAYEQYFGPGTRLTVT.

The V gene is TRBV18, the J gene TRBJ2-7; 7 bases align to TRBD2. CDR3 length equals 14 residues. The germline gives CDR1 KGHSH, CDR2 LQKENI. V dropped 6 bases and J dropped 2; count of bases not matched to a gene: 7. The CDR3 loop is CASSSDGGTYEQYF. In DNA form, the CDR3 reads TGTGCCAGCTCGTCCGACGGGGGGACCTACGAGCAGTACTTC.

The V call is TRBV15, the J call TRBJ2-2, with TRBD2 identical over 7 bases. From germline, CDR1 is LNHNV and CDR2 YYDKDF (reference sequence). V shed 0 bases and J 0 bases; nucleotides not matched to a gene: 13. The CDR3 is 20 amino acids. The CDR3 region is CATSRDRASGKTPNTGELFF. The CDR3 DNA follows: TGTGCCACCAGCAGAGATCGCGCTAGCGGTAAGACTCCGAACACCGGGGAGCTGTTTTTT.

This chain joins TRBV27 and TRBJ2-1; TRBD2 aligns across 13 bases. The V segment lost 6 bases and the J segment 5 bases; nucleotides outside the gene matches: 1. CDR3 length: 14 residues. CDR1 is MNHEY, CDR2 SMNVEV, per germline (reference sequence). CDR3 DNA: TGTGCCAGCAGAGGACTAGCGGGAGACAATGAGCAGTTCTTC. It specifies CASRGLAGDNEQFF.